This entry lists 29 T cell receptor beta chains sequenced from one sample in a study of OX40 agonist ivuxolimab in advanced cancers. The data were produced by immunoSEQ multiplex PCR, yet TCRdb's version contains in-frame clones alone and is incomplete. In the table there are 75,000 to 100,000 clones, 80% to 90% of which are singletons. This specimen consisted of CD4+ or CD8+ T cells sorted from blood, obtained in a trial of the OX40 agonist ivuxolimab. All receptors derive from an adult with an advanced solid tumor such as melanoma, head and neck, liver or kidney cancer.

The chain links TRBV6-6 to TRBJ2-7, with a weak D call TRBD2 (7 bases). V lost 6 bases, J lost 6 bases, and 15 bases lay in between. The CDR3 is made up of 13 amino acids. CDR1 and CDR2 (germline): MNHNY, SVGAGI (reference sequence). In DNA form, the CDR3 reads TGTGCCAGCAGCCGCGGGGGCCTGAGCGAGCAGTACTTC. Amino acid sequence: CASSRGGLSEQYF.

This sequence joins TRBV19 and TRBJ1-5, with D uncertain. Between the trimmed V and J ends, which lost 7 bases and 0 bases, there was a span of 10 bases. CDR3 length: 14 amino acids. Looked up from germline, CDR1 is LNHDA and CDR2 is SQIVND (reference sequence). The CDR3 loop is CASTGLDSNQPQHF. The CDR3 DNA sequence: TGTGCCAGTACCGGACTGGATAGCAATCAGCCCCAGCATTTT.

The chain combines TRBV5-4 with TRBJ1-1; TRBD1 matches 7 bases. The germline V gene encodes CDR1 SGHNT and CDR2 YYREEE (reference sequence). The J segment lost 5 bases and the V segment lost 4 bases, leaving 5 bases of the junction unmatched. CDR3 length: 13 amino acids. The CDR3: CASSAQGTTEAFF. The DNA for the CDR3 is TGTGCCAGCAGCGCACAGGGGACGACTGAAGCTTTCTTT. The entire variable domain, with the rest obtained from reference TRBV5-4 and TRBJ1-1, is as follows: ETGVTQSPTHLIKTRGQQVTLRCSSQSGHNTVSWYQQALGQGPQFIFQYYREEENGRGNFPPRFSGLQFPNYSSELNVNALELDDSALYLCASSAQGTTEAFFGQGTRLTVV.

This chain joins TRBV7-9 and TRBJ2-5, with D tentatively TRBD2 (6 bases). CDR1 and CDR2 (germline): SEHNR, FQNEAQ (reference sequence). The CDR3 runs to 16 residues. Trimming took 5 bases from V and 8 from J, leaving 24 bases between them. The CDR3 reads CASSPDGGAFYATQYF. As DNA, the CDR3 is TGTGCCAGCAGCCCAGACGGAGGGGCCTTTTACGCTACCCAGTACTTC.

V usage is TRBV4-3 and J usage is TRBJ2-1; possibly TRBD2 for D (6 bases). CDR3 length: 16 residues. V gave up 4 bases and J gave up 0 bases, with 13 bases separating them. Germline V lookup: CDR1 LGHNA, CDR2 YSLEER. CDR3 loop: CASSREVLSSYNEQFF. CDR3 nucleotide sequence: TGCGCCAGCAGCCGGGAGGTTCTGAGCTCCTACAATGAGCAGTTCTTC.

The V and J genes are TRBV5-1 and TRBJ2-7, with 9 positions matching TRBD1. The ends lost 4 bases at V and 5 bases at J; junction bases unmatched: 16. This CDR3 is built from 17 residues. The germline CDR1 and CDR2 sequences are SGHRS and YFSETQ. CDR3 coding DNA: TGCGCCAGCAGCAACGAGCCTATGGACAGGGGAGGCAACGAGCAGTACTTC. Translation gives CASSNEPMDRGGNEQYF.

V is TRBV15 and J is TRBJ2-5; 8 nucleotides agree with TRBD1. After removal of 6 bases from V and 7 bases from J, the junction contained 10 bases not matched to a gene. The CDR3 loop spans 14 amino acids. CDR1 is LNHNV, CDR2 YYDKDF, per germline (reference sequence). The DNA for the CDR3 is TGTGCCACCAGAAAGACAGGGGCTCGGGGGACCCAGTACTTC. Its translation is CATRKTGARGTQYF.

The rearrangement links TRBV12-5 to TRBJ1-1; no reliable D call. CDR3 length: 13 residues. Germline loops: CDR1 LGHNT, CDR2 FRNRAP. Between the trimmed V and J ends, which lost 6 bases and 5 bases, there was a span of 13 bases. CDR3 region: CASGLNTPTEAFF. CDR3 nucleotide sequence: TGTGCTAGTGGCCTGAACACGCCAACTGAAGCTTTCTTT. The whole variable domain, filled in from reference TRBV12-5 and TRBJ1-1, reads DARVTQTPRHKVTEMGQEVTMRCQPILGHNTVFWYRQTMMQGLELLAYFRNRAPLDDSGMPKDRFSAEMPDATLATLKIQPSEPRDSAVYFCASGLNTPTEAFFGQGTRLTVV.

A remark on this clone: Germline is not matched at one junction end, which may reflect a read error. The chain combines TRBV11-2 with TRBJ1-2, with D hard to call. Germline assignment: CDR1 SGHAT and CDR2 FQNNGV. There are 12 residues in the CDR3. The CDR3 sequence: CASSLNSYGHTF. As DNA, the CDR3 is TGTGCCAGCAGCTTAAACAGCTATGGCCACACCTTC.

This chain connects TRBV2 to TRBJ1-2; TRBD1 matches 7 bases. Unmatched junction bases numbered 4, after V lost 6 bases and J lost 0 bases. Germline V gene sequence: CDR1 SNHLY, CDR2 FYNNEI. The CDR3 consists of 14 residues. CDR3 protein: CASSTGDANYGYTF. The CDR3 DNA sequence: TGTGCCAGCAGCACAGGGGATGCTAACTATGGCTACACCTTC.

The V call is TRBV7-9, the J call TRBJ1-1, with D tentatively TRBD1 (6 bases). The CDR3 spans 15 residues. The V end was cut by 8 bases, the J end by 7 bases, with 23 bases between. The germline V gene encodes CDR1 SEHNR and CDR2 FQNEAQ (reference sequence). DNA of the CDR3: TGTGCCAGCGCCCCACCGGGACAACTCCTCTATGAAGCTTTCTTT. It translates to CASAPPGQLLYEAFF.

This rearrangement joins TRBV6-1 to TRBJ1-5; D is unclear. CDR3 length: 15 residues. Germline-derived CDR1 and CDR2 are MNHNS and SASEGT. V gave up 5 bases and J gave up 1 base, with 12 bases separating them. CDR3: CASSIDGWSNQPQHF. In DNA form, the CDR3 reads TGTGCCAGCAGTATAGACGGGTGGAGCAATCAGCCCCAGCATTTT.

The chain combines TRBV19 with TRBJ1-2, with unresolved D. Germline CDR1 is LNHDA and CDR2 is SQIVND (reference sequence). The CDR3 consists of 12 residues. With 1 base removed from V and 4 bases from J, the gap between germline ends came to 4 bases. In DNA, the CDR3 is TGTGCCAGTAGTATAGGACGCTATGGCTACACCTTC. Its protein is CASSIGRYGYTF. Complete variable domain (other parts from reference TRBV19 and TRBJ1-2): DGGITQSPKYLFRKEGQNVTLSCEQNLNHDAMYWYRQDPGQGLRLIYYSQIVNDFQKGDIAEGYSVSREKKESFPLTVTSAQKNPTAFYLCASSIGRYGYTFGSGTRLTVV.

V and J are TRBV7-2 and TRBJ2-5, with D possibly matching TRBD1 (5 bases). The CDR3 spans 15 residues. From germline, CDR1 is SGHTA and CDR2 FQGNSA. The ends were cut back, 1 base at V and 5 bases at J, with 14 bases in the middle. The CDR3 DNA is TGTGCCAGCAGCTTAGAAGTGGGCAGGGTCGAGACCCAGTACTTC. Its protein product is CASSLEVGRVETQYF.

The chain carries TRBV19 and TRBJ2-2; 9 bases are shared with TRBD1. This CDR3 is built from 17 residues. Trimming at V came to 3 bases and at J to 3 bases, leaving 8 bases not matched to a gene. The V gene's germline CDR1 is LNHDA and CDR2 SQIVND (reference sequence). CDR3 nucleotide sequence: TGTGCCAGTAGTATGGCCCCGGGACAGGGCTACACCGGGGAGCTGTTTTTT. As protein: CASSMAPGQGYTGELFF.

This chain connects TRBV18 to TRBJ1-6; tentatively, D is TRBD1 (5 bases). V was cut by 4 bases and J by 0 bases, with 10 bases left in between. This CDR3 is 16 amino acids long. Germline-derived CDR1 and CDR2 are KGHSH and LQKENI. CDR3 bases: TGTGCCAGCTCACAGCAGGGTGGCTCCTATAATTCACCCCTCCACTTT. Its protein is CASSQQGGSYNSPLHF.

V is TRBV30 and J is TRBJ2-7; TRBD2 aligns across 8 bases. This CDR3 spans 11 amino acids. After removal of 3 bases from V and 9 bases from J, the junction contained 4 bases not matched to a gene. Germline CDR1 GTSNPN, CDR2 SVGIG (reference sequence). CDR3 nucleotide sequence: TGTGCCTGGAGCGGGAGGGCCAGGCAGTACTTC. This encodes CAWSGRARQYF.

This clone was counted a single time. V is TRBV9 and J is TRBJ2-1, with 7 bases that match TRBD2. This CDR3 spans 16 amino acids. From germline, CDR1 is SGDLS and CDR2 YYNGEE. The V segment lost 0 bases and the J segment 5 bases; nucleotides outside the gene matches: 8. The CDR3 DNA is TGTGCCAGCAGCGTAGGGGGTAGACTAGCCGACAATGAGCAGTTCTTC. It encodes CASSVGGRLADNEQFF.

The chain carries TRBV11-1 and TRBJ1-1; D ambiguous. The CDR3 length is 14 residues. Trimming pared 3 bases from V and 4 bases from J, leaving 12 bases between. Germline CDR1 reads SGHAT; CDR2 reads FQDESV (reference sequence). The DNA for the CDR3 is TGTGCCAGCAGCTTGCAGGCCAGAGGCACTGAAGCTTTCTTT. It yields the protein CASSLQARGTEAFF.

The chain is built from TRBV28 and TRBJ1-1; D uncertain. Trimming cost V 3 bases and J 1 base, with 12 bases left between them. This CDR3 spans 15 amino acids. CDR1 and CDR2 (germline): MDHEN, SYDVKM. This CDR3 is CASSFFLSPNTEAFF. The DNA for the CDR3 is TGTGCCAGCAGTTTTTTTTTGTCACCGAACACTGAAGCTTTCTTT.

The V call is TRBV14, the J call TRBJ1-4, with D possibly matching TRBD1 (5 bases). CDR1 and CDR2 (germline): SGHDN, FVKESK. With 4 bases removed from V and 0 bases from J, the gap between germline ends came to 9 bases. The CDR3 length is 15 residues. CDR3 loop: CASSRRGATNEKLFF. In DNA form, the CDR3 reads TGTGCCAGCAGCCGGCGGGGGGCAACTAATGAAAAACTGTTTTTT.

V is TRBV28 and J is TRBJ1-5, with a tentative D call TRBD1 (6 bases). V dropped 5 bases and J dropped 2 bases, with 13 bases sitting between them. The CDR3 contains 15 residues. Germline V gene lookup returns CDR1 MDHEN and CDR2 SYDVKM. The CDR3 region is CASSEGGAGNQPQHF. CDR3 DNA: TGTGCCAGCAGTGAGGGGGGGGCTGGCAATCAGCCCCAGCATTTT.

In its sample, this clone was seen once. This chain joins TRBV28 and TRBJ1-5; TRBD1 is a possible D gene (6 bases). V gave up 8 bases and J gave up 6 bases, with 11 bases separating them. The CDR3 length is 12 residues. Germline V gene lookup returns CDR1 MDHEN and CDR2 SYDVKM. The chain's CDR3 is CASAYRAQPQHF. The CDR3 DNA is TGTGCCAGCGCATACAGGGCTCAGCCCCAGCATTTT. The full variable domain, its missing parts supplied by reference TRBV28 and TRBJ1-5, is DVKVTQSSRYLVKRTGEKVFLECVQDMDHENMFWYRQDPGLGLRLIYFSYDVKMKEKGDIPEGYSVSREKKERFSLILESASTNQTSMYLCASAYRAQPQHFGDGTRLSIL.

The rearrangement links TRBV7-9 to TRBJ2-7; 7 nucleotides line up with TRBD2. V dropped 2 bases and J dropped 4; count of bases not matched to a gene: 8. The CDR3 is 15 residues long. CDR1 SEHNR and CDR2 FQNEAQ come from the germline V gene (reference sequence). This CDR3 reads CASSLRGRENYEQYF. The CDR3, as DNA: TGTGCCAGCAGCTTAAGAGGGAGGGAGAATTACGAGCAGTACTTC.

This clone was counted between two and nine times. The chain has TRBV30 and TRBJ1-1, with D perhaps matching TRBD1 (6 bases). The germline gives CDR1 GTSNPN, CDR2 SVGIG (reference sequence). Between the trimmed V and J ends, which lost 0 bases and 4 bases, there was a span of 9 bases. The CDR3 is made up of 13 amino acids. CDR3 sequence: CAWSVTGLTEAFF. CDR3 sequence (DNA): TGTGCCTGGAGTGTAACAGGGCTCACTGAAGCTTTCTTT.

J is TRBJ1-2 and V is TRBV28; TRBD1 is a possible D gene (5 bases). V lost 6 bases, J lost 0 bases, and 8 bases lay in between. The CDR3 is 13 residues long. Looked up from germline, CDR1 is MDHEN and CDR2 is SYDVKM. Here the CDR3 DNA reads TGTGCCAGCAGACCAGGGTCTAACTATGGCTACACCTTC. The encoded protein is CASRPGSNYGYTF.

This clone came up once. DNA for the CDR3: TGTGCCAGCAGCTTAAGGGAGGGCCGCAATCAGCCCCAGCATTTT. This sequence encodes CASSLREGRNQPQHF. The chain is built from TRBV7-8 and TRBJ1-5; unclear D gene. V was clipped by 2 bases and J by 2 bases, with 10 bases between them. The germline CDR1 and CDR2 sequences are SGHVS and FQNEAQ. The CDR3 sequence is 15 residues long.

The chain is built from TRBV6-1 and TRBJ1-2; a weak D match, TRBD1 (5 bases). The germline CDR1 and CDR2 sequences are MNHNS and SASEGT. Trimming shortened V by 0 bases and J by 5 bases, and 13 bases separated the two germline ends. The CDR3 loop spans 15 amino acids. The CDR3 is CASSEARTPPYGYTF. CDR3 nucleotides: TGTGCCAGCAGTGAAGCGAGGACACCTCCTTATGGCTACACCTTC.

The chain uses TRBV5-1 and TRBJ2-3; 9 nucleotides agree with TRBD1. Trimming cost V 3 bases and J 5 bases; bases outside gene matches: 4. The germline V gene encodes CDR1 SGHRS and CDR2 YFSETQ. The CDR3 extends over 14 amino acids. CDR3 amino acids: CASSSGTGRDTQYF. CDR3 nucleotide sequence: TGCGCCAGCAGCTCGGGGACAGGGAGAGATACGCAGTATTTT.